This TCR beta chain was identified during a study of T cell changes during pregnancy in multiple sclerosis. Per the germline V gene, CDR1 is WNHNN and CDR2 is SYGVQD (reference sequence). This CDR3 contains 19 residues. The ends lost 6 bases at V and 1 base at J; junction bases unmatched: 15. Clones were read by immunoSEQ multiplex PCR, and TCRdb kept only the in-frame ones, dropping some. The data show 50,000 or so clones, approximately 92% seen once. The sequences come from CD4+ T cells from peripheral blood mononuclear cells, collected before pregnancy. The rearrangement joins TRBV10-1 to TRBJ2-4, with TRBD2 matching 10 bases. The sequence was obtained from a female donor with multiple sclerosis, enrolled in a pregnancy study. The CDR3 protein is CASRFISGRAVMAKNIQYF. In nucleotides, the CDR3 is TGCGCCAGCAGATTCATAAGCGGGAGGGCCGTTATGGCCAAAAACATTCAGTACTTC.